This TCR beta chain was retrieved from a study of Tregs in tolerant kidney transplant recipients (dated by TCRdb to the late 2010s). Looking at the study overall: Transplants used related donors with nonmyeloablative bone marrow transplantation; mixed chimerism was transient in the human trials. Before combined kidney and bone marrow transplantation, this study identified donor-specific regulatory T cells using TCRbeta sequencing and then followed those same cells after transplant. Results and caveats for the whole study, not just this receptor: The most biologically relevant and donor-specific TCRbeta repertoire appeared to be identified by expanding Tregs with activated donor B cells. Because the PCR primers were changed over time for some patients, nucleotide-level comparison could not be performed across the samples from those patients. Because only a small number of patients were included, the study had limitations, and the results will need to be validated in larger populations as well as under other immunosuppression protocols. Although technical replication error seemed to be minimal, the question of biological reproducibility was not addressed directly. In tolerant patients, donor-specific Tregs expanded more than Tregs overall, which suggests antigen-driven rather than nonspecific expansion.

For TCRbeta CDR3 sequencing, genomic DNA was extracted from sorted cells using the QIAGEN DNeasy Blood and Tissue Kit. High-throughput TCRbeta CDR3 sequencing, which included PCR amplification with bias correction and internal controls, was done commercially through immunoSEQ. Turning to the authors' computational methods: A unique productive TCRbeta sequence was defined by the CDR3 nucleotide sequence when primers matched, and otherwise by the CDR3 amino acid sequence together with the Vbeta and Jbeta genes. To correct sorting error, sequences shared between sorted populations at a frequency ratio of 2:1 or less were removed; the rest were assigned to the higher population. Sequences were defined as donor-reactive when expanded at least 5-fold in CFSE-low cells versus unstimulated cells and present at a frequency of at least 0.01% in CFSE-low cells. Repertoire divergence was quantified by Jensen-Shannon divergence using the top 100 TCRbeta sequences ranked by frequency. For samples with multiple sequencing runs, sorting error was corrected in each run separately before the runs were combined. TCRdb took this table from immuneACCESS and kept in-frame rearrangements with V and J called. Such tables lack part of the clones; where checked against another copy, unresolved V genes explain under half of the gap, and the rest is unexplained. From that table come the V and J calls and clone size; the DNA was used to work out D and trimming. The sample table holds around 74,000 clones, of which 95% to 98% were seen once. The ten top clones hold about 0.61% of the sample.

Points on this clone: Its antigen has not been determined. Base qualities are not recorded, but no much larger clone differs from it by a single base.

CDR1 SNHLY and CDR2 FYNNEI are derived from the germline V gene. The CDR3 runs 15 amino acids, cysteine and phenylalanine included. The DNA shown is the 45-base CDR3, in frame from base 1. V ends up 4 bases short and J 7 bases short, with an unmatched junction base count of 5. The time point label, read with the paper, signifies: blood sample drawn before combined kidney and bone marrow transplant. Thawed PBMCs were FACS-sorted into unstimulated Tregs (CD4+CD25+CD127-), CD4+ non-Tregs (CD4+CD25-), CD4 cells and CD8 cells. Patients were several combined kidney and bone marrow transplant recipients from the ITN036ST trial, and only these trial subjects had samples available. Healthy control blood was processed to PBMCs by Ficoll density gradient and cryopreserved, and patient PBMCs were collected before and after transplant.

The source was CD4+ T cells from blood, collected before the transplant. The clonotype comes from a human donor who received a combined kidney and bone marrow transplant. The rearranged chain carries TRBV2 and TRBJ2-1, and 12 bases in between align with TRBD2. The CDR3 protein: CASSGSSGGGNEQFF. Read as DNA, the sequence is TGTGCCAGCAGTGGCTCTAGCGGGGGGGGTAATGAGCAGTTCTTC.